This T cell receptor (beta chain) was captured in a study of blood T cells in healthy people across ages. Overall study findings and caveats: TCR beta diversity per million T cells fell roughly linearly with age.

The use of a sample-barcoded 5' primer and a J-beta primer mix characterized a second PCR of 7 to 11 cycles. Any given sample supplied a minimum of 3 million CDR3-containing paired-end reads. TCRdb reprocessed the 5' RACE reads with MiXCR, giving one entry per CDR3 protein. This repertoire shows hundreds of thousands of distinct CDR3 sequences, approximately 21% found once; its top ten account for roughly 3.6%. The V end lost 0 bases, the J end lost 4 bases, and 5 bases lay between the germline ends. Germline CDR1 is LNHNV and CDR2 is YYDKDF (reference sequence). The CDR3 is 13 residues long. This clonotype was seen only a few times. Its specificity is not known.

The rearrangement uses TRBV15 and TRBJ2-3, with D perhaps TRBD1 or TRBD2 (5 bases each). Sequencing was done on a sample of blood. The TCR sequence derives from a man between 65 and 85 years old in good health. The CDR3 sequence: CATSREGADTQYF. The CDR3, as DNA: TGTGCCACCAGCAGAGAGGGGGCAGATACGCAGTATTTT.